This T cell receptor beta chain derives from a study of cytomegalovirus exposure and HLA in healthy donors. This CDR3 has 13 amino acids. The germline CDR1 and CDR2 sequences are LNHDA and SQIVND (reference sequence). With V trimmed by 6 bases and J by 6 bases, 8 bases remained unmatched. With 60 Vbeta and 13 Jbeta primers, the PCR was carried out. The method was immunoSEQ multiplex PCR; TCRdb's version includes in-frame clones alone and lacks a portion of them. This sample's clone table lists about 110,000 clones. The clonotype originates from a man younger than 30 in good health and CMV-seronegative. Sequenced sample: PBMCs. The chain uses TRBV19 and TRBJ2-7, with 7 bases that match TRBD2. The CDR3 nucleotides are TGTGCCAGTAGCCCCCAAGCGGGGACCGAGCAGTACTTC. Translated: CASSPQAGTEQYF.